What follows describes a single TCR beta chain. These data come from a study of blood T cell repertoires in COVID-19. Study at large: Samples of COVID-19 (acute and convalescent) were obtained from the United States, Italy and Spain.

Sequencing was performed with immunoSEQ multiplex PCR; in TCRdb, only in-frame clones are kept and a portion is missing. The sample has 200,000 to 250,000 clones; approximately 82% are singletons. In germline, CDR1 is SGDLS, CDR2 YYNGEE. CDR3 size: 15 residues. Trimming pared 4 bases from V and 6 bases from J, leaving 16 bases between. V and J are TRBV9 and TRBJ1-4, with D maybe TRBD1 (6 bases). The receptor was derived from a woman of 80 years or more with acute or convalescent COVID-19. Sample: peripheral blood. CDR3 in amino acids: CASSPTTGTDEKLFF. DNA of the CDR3: TGTGCCAGCAGCCCGACGACAGGTACCGATGAAAAACTGTTTTTT.